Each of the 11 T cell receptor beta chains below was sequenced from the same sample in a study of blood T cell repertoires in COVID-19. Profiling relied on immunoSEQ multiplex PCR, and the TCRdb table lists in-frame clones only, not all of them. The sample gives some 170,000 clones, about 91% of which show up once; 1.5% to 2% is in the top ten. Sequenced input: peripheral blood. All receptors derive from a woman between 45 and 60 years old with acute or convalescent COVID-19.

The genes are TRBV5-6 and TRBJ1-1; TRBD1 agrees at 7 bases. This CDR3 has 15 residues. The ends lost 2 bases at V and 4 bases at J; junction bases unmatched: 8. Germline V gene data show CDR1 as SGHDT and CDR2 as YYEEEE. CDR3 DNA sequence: TGTGCCAGCAGCTTATTGGACAGGCGGAGCACTGAAGCTTTCTTT. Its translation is CASSLLDRRSTEAFF.

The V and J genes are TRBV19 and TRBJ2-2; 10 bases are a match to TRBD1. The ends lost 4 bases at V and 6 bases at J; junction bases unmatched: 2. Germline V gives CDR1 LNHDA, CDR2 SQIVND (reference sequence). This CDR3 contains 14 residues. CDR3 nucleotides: TGTGCCAGTAGTAGGGGACAGGGGCCCGGGGAGCTGTTTTTT. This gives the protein CASSRGQGPGELFF.

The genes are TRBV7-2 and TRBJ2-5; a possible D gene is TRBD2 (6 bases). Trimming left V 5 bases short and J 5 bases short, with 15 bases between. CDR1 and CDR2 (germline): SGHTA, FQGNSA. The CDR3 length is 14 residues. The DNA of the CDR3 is TGTGCCAGCAGCCCCGCGGGGATTCGGGAGACCCAGTACTTC. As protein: CASSPAGIRETQYF.

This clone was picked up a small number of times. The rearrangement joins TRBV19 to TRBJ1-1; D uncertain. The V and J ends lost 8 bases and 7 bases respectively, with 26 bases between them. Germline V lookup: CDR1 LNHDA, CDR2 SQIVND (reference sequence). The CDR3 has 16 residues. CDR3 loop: CASSPVNQRAGSEAFF. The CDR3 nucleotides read TGTGCCAGTTCCCCCGTAAACCAGAGGGCGGGAAGTGAAGCTTTCTTT.

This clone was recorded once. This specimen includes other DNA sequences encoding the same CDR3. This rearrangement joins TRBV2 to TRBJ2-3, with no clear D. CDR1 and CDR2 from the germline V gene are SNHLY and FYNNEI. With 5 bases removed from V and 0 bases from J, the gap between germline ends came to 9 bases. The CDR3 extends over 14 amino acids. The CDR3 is CASSSGHSTDTQYF. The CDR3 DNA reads TGTGCCAGCAGTTCAGGTCATAGCACAGATACGCAGTATTTT.

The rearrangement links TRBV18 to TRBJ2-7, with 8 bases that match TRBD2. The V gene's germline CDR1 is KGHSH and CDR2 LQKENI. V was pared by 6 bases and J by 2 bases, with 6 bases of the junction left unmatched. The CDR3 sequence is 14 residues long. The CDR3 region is CASSLTSGTYEQYF. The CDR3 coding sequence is TGTGCCAGCTCGCTCACTAGCGGAACCTACGAGCAGTACTTC.

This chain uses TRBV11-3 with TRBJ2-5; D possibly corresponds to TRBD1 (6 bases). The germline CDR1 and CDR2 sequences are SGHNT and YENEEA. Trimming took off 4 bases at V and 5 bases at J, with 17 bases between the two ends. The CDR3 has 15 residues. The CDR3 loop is CASSSLRGEAETQYF. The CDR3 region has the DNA TGTGCCAGCAGCTCGCTCAGGGGAGAGGCGGAGACCCAGTACTTC.

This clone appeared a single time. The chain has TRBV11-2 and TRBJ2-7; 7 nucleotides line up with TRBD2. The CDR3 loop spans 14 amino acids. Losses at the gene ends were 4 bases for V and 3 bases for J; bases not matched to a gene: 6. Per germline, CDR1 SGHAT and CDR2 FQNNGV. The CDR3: CASSSPGTIYEQYF. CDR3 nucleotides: TGTGCCAGCAGCTCACCCGGGACTATCTACGAGCAGTACTTC.

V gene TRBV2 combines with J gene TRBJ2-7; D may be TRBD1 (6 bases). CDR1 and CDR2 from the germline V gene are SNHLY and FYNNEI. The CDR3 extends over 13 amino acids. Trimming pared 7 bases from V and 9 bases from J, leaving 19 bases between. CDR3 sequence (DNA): TGTGCCAGCAACGGGCAGGGGCTCTCGGGGCAGTACTTC. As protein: CASNGQGLSGQYF.

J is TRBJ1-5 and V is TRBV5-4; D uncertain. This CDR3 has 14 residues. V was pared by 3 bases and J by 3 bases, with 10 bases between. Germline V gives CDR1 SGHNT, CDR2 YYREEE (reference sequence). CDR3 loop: CASSSDGDNQPQHF. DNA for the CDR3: TGTGCCAGCAGCTCGGACGGGGACAATCAGCCCCAGCATTTT.

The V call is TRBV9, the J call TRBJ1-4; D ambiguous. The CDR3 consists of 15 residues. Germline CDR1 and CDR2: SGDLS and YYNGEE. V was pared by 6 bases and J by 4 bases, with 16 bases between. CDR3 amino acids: CASNPGVGYNEKLFF. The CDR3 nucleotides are TGTGCCAGCAACCCCGGGGTGGGATATAATGAAAAACTGTTTTTT. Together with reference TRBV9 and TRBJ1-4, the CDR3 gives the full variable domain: DSGVTQTPKHLITATGQRVTLRCSPRSGDLSVYWYQQSLDQGLQFLIQYYNGEERAKGNILERFSAQQFPDLHSELNLSSLELGDSALYFCASNPGVGYNEKLFFGSGTQLSVL.